This T cell receptor beta chain was captured by sequencing in a study of cytomegalovirus exposure and HLA in healthy donors. Study observations and caveats: Looking again later, the authors saw that most CMV-associated TCR beta chains seemed HLA-restricted. Per published accounts, TCR beta sequences correctly predicted the HLA-A and HLA-B alleles of most subjects. Sequencing probably produced one cluster of sequence variants that were highly shared.

Germline V gene sequence: CDR1 SGHDT, CDR2 YYEEEE. The CDR3 contains 15 residues. V dropped 4 bases and J dropped 3 bases, with 16 bases sitting between them. As to this clone: What it binds is unknown.

In the PCR, 60 Vbeta and 13 Jbeta primers were used. TCRdb keeps only in-frame clones here, not all; method: immunoSEQ multiplex PCR. The sample lists 150,000 or so clones, roughly 90% occurring once. The sample was PBMCs. The receptor was isolated from a young woman in good health and CMV-seronegative. The rearrangement links TRBV5-6 to TRBJ1-1, with D tentatively TRBD1 (5 bases). The CDR3 sequence is CASSPDRQGYTEAFF. CDR3 sequence (DNA): TGTGCCAGCAGCCCGGATCGGCAGGGCTACACTGAAGCTTTCTTT.